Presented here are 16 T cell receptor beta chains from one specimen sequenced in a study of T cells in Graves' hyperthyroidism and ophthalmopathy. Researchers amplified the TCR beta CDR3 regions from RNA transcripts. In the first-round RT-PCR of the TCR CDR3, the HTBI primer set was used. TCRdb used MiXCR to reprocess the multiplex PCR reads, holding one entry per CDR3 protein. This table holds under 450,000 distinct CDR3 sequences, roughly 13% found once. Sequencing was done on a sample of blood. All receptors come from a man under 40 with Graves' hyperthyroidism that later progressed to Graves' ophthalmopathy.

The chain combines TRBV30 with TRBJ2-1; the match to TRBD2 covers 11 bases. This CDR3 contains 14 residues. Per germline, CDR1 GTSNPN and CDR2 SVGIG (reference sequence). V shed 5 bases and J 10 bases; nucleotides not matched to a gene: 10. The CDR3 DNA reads TGTGCCTGGCTAGCGGGGGGCCCGACGGCCGAGCAGTTCTTC. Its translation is CAWLAGGPTAEQFF.

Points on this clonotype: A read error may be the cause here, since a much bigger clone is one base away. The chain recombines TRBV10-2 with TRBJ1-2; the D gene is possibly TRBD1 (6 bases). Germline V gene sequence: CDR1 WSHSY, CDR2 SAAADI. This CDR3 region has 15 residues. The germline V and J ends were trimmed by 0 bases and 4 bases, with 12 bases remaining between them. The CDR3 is CASSESTGSVYGYTF. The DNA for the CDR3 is TGCGCCAGCAGTGAGTCGACAGGAAGCGTCTATGGCTACACCTTC.

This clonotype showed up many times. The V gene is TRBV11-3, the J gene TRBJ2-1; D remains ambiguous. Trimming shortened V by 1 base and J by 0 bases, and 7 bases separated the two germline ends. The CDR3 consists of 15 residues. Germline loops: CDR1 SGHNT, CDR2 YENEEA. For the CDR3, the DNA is TGTGCCAGCAGCTTAGTTTGGAGCTCCTACAATGAGCAGTTCTTC. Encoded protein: CASSLVWSSYNEQFF.

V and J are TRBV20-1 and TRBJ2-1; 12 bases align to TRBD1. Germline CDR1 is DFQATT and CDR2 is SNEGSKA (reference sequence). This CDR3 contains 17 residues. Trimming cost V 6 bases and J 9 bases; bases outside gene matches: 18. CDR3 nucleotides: TGCAGTGCCCCGGGACAGGGGGCGAATTGGGGACTTACTGAGCAGTTCTTC. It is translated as CSAPGQGANWGLTEQFF.

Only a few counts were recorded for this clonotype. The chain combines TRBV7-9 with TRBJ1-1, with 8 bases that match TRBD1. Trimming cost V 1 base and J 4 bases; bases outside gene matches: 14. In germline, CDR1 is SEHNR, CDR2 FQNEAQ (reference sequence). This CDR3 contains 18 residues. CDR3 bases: TGTGCCAGCAGCTTAGTGGTAGATGACAGGGGATTGGGCACTGAAGCTTTCTTT. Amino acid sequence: CASSLVVDDRGLGTEAFF.

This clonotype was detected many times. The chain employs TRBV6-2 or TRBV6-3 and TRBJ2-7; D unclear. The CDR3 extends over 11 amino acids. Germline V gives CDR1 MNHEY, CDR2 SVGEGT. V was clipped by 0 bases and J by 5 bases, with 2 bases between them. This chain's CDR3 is CASSYSDEQYF. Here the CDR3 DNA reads TGTGCCAGCAGTTACTCGGACGAGCAGTACTTC.

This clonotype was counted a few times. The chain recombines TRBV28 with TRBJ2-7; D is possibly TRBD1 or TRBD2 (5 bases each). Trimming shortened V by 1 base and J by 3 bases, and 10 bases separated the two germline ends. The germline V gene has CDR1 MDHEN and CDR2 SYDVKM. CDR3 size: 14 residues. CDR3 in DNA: TGTGCCAGCAGTTTATCGGGACCTCTCTACGAGCAGTACTTC. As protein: CASSLSGPLYEQYF.

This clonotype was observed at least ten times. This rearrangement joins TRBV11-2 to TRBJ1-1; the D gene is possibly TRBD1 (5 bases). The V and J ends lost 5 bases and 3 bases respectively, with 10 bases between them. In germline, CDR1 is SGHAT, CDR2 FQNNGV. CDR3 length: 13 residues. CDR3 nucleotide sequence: TGTGCCAGCAGCCGCCTACAGGACACTGAAGCTTTCTTT. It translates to CASSRLQDTEAFF.

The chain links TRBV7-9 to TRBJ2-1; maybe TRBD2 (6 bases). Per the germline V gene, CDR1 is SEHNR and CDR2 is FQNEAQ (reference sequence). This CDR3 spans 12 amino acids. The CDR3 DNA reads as TGTGCGACGGACTACTCCTACAATGAGCAGTTCTTC. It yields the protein CATDYSYNEQFF.

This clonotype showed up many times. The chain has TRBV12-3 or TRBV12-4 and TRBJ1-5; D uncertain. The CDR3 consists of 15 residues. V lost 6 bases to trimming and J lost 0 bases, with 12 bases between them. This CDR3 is CASSPASYSNQPQHF. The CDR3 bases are TGTGCCAGCAGCCCCGCAAGTTATAGCAATCAGCCCCAGCATTTT.

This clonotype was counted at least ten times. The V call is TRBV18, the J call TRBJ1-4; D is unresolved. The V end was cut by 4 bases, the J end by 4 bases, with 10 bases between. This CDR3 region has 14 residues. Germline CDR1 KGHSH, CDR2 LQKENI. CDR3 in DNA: TGTGCCAGCTCACGTAACAGAAATAATGAAAAACTGTTTTTT. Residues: CASSRNRNNEKLFF.

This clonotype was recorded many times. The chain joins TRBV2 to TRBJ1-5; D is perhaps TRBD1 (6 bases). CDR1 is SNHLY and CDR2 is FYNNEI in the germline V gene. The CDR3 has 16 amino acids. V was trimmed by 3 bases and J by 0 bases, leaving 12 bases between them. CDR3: CASSEDGGSSNQPQHF. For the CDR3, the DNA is TGTGCCAGCAGTGAGGATGGGGGCTCTAGCAATCAGCCCCAGCATTTT.

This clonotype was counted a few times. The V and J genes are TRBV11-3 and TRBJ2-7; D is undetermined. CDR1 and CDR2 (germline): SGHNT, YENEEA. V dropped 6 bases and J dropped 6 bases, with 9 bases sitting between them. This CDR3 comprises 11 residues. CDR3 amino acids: CASSGLGEQYF. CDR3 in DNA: TGTGCCAGCAGTGGGTTGGGCGAGCAGTACTTC.

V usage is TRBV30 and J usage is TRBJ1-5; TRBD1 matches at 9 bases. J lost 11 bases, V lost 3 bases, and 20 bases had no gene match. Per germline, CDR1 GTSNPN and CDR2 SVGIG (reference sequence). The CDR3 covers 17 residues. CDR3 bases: TGTGCCTGGAGCGAAAAGCGGGACAGGGTAAAATACCAGTCCCAGCATTTT. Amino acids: CAWSEKRDRVKYQSQHF.

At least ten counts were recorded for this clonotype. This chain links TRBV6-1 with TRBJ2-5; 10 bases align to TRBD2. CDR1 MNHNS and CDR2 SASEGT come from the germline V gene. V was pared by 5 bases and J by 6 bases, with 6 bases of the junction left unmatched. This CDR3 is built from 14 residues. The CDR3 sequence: CASSSGTSAQTQYF. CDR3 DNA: TGTGCCAGCAGTTCCGGGACTAGCGCCCAGACCCAGTACTTC.

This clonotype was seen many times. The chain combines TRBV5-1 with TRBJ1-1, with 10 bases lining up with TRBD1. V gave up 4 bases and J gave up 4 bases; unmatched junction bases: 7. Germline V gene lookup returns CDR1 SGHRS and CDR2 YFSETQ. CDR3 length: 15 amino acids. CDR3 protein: CASSTTGGGGTEAFF. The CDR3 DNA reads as TGCGCCAGCAGCACGACAGGGGGCGGTGGCACTGAAGCTTTCTTT.